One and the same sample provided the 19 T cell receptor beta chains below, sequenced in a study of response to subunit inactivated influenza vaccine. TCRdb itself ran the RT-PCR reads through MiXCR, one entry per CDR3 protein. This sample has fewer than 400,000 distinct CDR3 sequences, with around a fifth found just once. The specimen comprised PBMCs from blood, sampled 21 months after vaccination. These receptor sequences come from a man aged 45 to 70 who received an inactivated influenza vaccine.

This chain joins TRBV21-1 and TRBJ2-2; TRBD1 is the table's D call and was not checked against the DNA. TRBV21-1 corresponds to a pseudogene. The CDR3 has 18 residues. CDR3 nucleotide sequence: TGTGCCAGCAGCAACGTTTCGGACAGGGGCCCGAACACCGGGGAGCTGTTTTTT. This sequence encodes CASSNVSDRGPNTGELFF.

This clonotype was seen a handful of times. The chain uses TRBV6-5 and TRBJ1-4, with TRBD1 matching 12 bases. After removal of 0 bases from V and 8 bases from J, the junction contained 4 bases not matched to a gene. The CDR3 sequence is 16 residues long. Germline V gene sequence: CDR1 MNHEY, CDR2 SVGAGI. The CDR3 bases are TGTGCCAGCAGTTACTCGGGACAGGGGGCGCGGGAAAAACTGTTTTTT. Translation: CASSYSGQGAREKLFF.

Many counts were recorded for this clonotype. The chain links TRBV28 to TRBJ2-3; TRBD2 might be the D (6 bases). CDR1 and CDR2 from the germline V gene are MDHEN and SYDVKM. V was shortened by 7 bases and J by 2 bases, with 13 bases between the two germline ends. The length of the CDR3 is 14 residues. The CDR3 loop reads CASNTAGITDTQYF. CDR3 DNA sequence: TGTGCCAGCAATACGGCGGGAATCACAGATACGCAGTATTTT. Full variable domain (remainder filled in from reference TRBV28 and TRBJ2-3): DVKVTQSSRYLVKRTGEKVFLECVQDMDHENMFWYRQDPGLGLRLIYFSYDVKMKEKGDIPEGYSVSREKKERFSLILESASTNQTSMYLCASNTAGITDTQYFGPGTRLTVL.

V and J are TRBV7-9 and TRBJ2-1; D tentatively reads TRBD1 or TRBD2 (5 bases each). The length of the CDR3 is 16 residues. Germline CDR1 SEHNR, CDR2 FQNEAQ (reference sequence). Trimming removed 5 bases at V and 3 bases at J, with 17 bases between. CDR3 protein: CASSASVWDLYNEQFF. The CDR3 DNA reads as TGTGCCAGCAGCGCATCGGTTTGGGACCTCTACAATGAGCAGTTCTTC.

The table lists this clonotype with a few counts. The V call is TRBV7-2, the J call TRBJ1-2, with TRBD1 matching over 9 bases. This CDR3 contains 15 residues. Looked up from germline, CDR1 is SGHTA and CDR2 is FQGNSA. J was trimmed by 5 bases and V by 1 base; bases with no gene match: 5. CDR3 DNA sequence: TGTGCCAGCAGCTTAGGGACAGGGGTGGCGTATGGCTACACCTTC. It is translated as CASSLGTGVAYGYTF.

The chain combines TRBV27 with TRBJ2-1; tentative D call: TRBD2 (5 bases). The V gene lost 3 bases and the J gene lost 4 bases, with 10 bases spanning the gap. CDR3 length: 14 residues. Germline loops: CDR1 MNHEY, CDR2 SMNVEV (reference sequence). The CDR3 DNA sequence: TGTGCCAGCAGTTTGAGACGCGGGTACAATGAGCAGTTCTTC. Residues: CASSLRRGYNEQFF.

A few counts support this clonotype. This CDR3 reads CASSFSSGGGTDTQYF. The DNA of the CDR3 is TGTGCCAGCAGCTTCTCAAGTGGCGGGGGCACAGATACGCAGTATTTT. The gene calls are TRBV7-9 and TRBJ2-3, with D maybe TRBD2 (6 bases). The germline V gene encodes CDR1 SEHNR and CDR2 FQNEAQ (reference sequence). The CDR3 contains 16 residues. The V end lost 3 bases, the J end lost 1 base, and 14 bases lay between the germline ends.

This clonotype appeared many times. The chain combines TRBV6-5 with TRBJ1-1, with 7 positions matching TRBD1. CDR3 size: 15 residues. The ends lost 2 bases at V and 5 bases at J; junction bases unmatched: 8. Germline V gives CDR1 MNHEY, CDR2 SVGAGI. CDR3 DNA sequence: TGTGCCAGCAGTTACGGGCCAGGGGGTCGGACTGAAGCTTTCTTT. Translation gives CASSYGPGGRTEAFF.

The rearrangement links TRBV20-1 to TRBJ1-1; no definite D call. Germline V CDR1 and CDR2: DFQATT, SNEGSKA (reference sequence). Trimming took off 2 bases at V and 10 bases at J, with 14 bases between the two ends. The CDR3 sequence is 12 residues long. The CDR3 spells CSARRAGTGAFF. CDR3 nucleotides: TGCAGTGCTAGAAGAGCAGGAACCGGAGCTTTCTTT.

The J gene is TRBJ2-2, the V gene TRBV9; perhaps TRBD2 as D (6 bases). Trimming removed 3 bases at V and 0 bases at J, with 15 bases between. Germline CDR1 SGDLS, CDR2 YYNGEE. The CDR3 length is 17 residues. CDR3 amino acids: CASSAGGRATNTGELFF. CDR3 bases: TGTGCCAGCAGCGCCGGGGGTCGCGCAACGAACACCGGGGAGCTGTTTTTT.

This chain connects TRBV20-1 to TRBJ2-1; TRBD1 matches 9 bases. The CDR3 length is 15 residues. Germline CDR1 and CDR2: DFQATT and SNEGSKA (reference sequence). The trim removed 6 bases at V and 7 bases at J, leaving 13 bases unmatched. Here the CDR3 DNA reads TGCAGTGCCGAATCCCGGGACAGGGTAATGAATGAGCAGTTCTTC. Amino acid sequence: CSAESRDRVMNEQFF.

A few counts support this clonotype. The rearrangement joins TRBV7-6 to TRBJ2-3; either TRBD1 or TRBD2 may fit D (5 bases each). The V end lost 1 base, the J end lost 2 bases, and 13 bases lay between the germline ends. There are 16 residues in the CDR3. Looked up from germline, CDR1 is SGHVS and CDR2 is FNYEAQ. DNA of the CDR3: TGTGCCAGCAGCTTAGTAGGGGACGAAAACACAGATACGCAGTATTTT. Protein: CASSLVGDENTDTQYF.

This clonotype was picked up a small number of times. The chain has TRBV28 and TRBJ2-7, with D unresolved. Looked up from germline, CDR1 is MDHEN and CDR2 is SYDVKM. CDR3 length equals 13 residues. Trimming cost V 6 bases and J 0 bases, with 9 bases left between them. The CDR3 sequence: CASSRRTSYEQYF. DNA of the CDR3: TGTGCCAGCAGCCGACGGACCTCCTACGAGCAGTACTTC.

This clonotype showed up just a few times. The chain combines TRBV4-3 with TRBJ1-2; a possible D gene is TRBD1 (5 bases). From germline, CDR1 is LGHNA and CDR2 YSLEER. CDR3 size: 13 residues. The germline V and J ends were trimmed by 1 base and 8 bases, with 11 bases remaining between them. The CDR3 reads CASSQVTGRGYTF. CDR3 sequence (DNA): TGCGCCAGCAGCCAAGTCACAGGTAGAGGCTACACCTTC.

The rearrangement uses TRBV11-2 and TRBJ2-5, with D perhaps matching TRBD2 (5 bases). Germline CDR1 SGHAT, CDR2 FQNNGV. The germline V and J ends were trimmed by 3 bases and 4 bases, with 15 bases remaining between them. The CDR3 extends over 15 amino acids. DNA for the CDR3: TGTGCCAGCAGCTTGGACTTTTCCCGCGGAGAGACCCAGTACTTC. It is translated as CASSLDFSRGETQYF.

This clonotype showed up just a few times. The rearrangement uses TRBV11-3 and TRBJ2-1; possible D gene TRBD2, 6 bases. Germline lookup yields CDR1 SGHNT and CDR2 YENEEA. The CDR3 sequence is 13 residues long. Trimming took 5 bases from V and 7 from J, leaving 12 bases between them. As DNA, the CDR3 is TGTGCCAGCAGCCGGACTAACGTTAATGAGCAGTTCTTC. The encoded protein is CASSRTNVNEQFF.

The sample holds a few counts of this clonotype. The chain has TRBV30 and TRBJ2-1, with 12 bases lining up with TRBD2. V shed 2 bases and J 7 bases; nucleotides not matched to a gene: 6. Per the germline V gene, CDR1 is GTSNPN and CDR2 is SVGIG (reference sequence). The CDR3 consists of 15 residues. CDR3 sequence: CAWSPTSGRINEQFF. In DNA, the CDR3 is TGTGCCTGGAGTCCCACTAGCGGGAGGATTAATGAGCAGTTCTTC.

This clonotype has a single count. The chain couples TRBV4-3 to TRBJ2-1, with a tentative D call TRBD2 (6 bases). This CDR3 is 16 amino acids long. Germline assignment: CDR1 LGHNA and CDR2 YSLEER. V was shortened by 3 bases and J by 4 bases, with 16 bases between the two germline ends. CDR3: CASSQVWAGTYNEQFF. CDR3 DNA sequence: TGCGCCAGCAGCCAGGTCTGGGCGGGAACTTACAATGAGCAGTTCTTC.

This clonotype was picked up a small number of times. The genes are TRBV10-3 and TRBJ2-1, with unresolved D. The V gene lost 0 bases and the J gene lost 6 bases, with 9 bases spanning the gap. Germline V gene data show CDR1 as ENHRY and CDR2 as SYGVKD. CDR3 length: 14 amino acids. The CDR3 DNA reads TGTGCCATCAGTGAGTCGGGTCAGCCCAATGAGCAGTTCTTC. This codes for CAISESGQPNEQFF.